The TCR beta chain described here comes from a study of Tregs in tolerant kidney transplant recipients. Study-wide results and limits: Donor-specific Treg expansion exceeded global Treg expansion in tolerant patients, suggesting antigen drive.

Assay: immunoSEQ multiplex PCR; the TCRdb copy retains only in-frame clones and omits some. The profile shows 90,000 or so clones, 93% of them singletons. CDR3 size: 12 residues. Between the trimmed V and J ends, which lost 2 bases and 3 bases, there was a span of 6 bases. The germline V gene encodes CDR1 SGHKS and CDR2 YYEKEE (reference sequence). Turning to this clone: The antigen is not known.

Recipients received nonmyeloablative bone marrow transplants from related graft donors, with transient mixed chimerism. Unstimulated Tregs (CD4+CD25+CD127-) and CD4+CD25- non-Tregs were sorted from PBMCs. The V call is TRBV5-5, the J call TRBJ2-7; D perhaps matches TRBD2 (6 bases). This receptor was identified in a human patient who received a combined kidney and bone marrow transplant. Some T cells may arise from the graft donor. The sample in question was CD4+ T cells from blood (PBMCs), obtained 12 months after the transplant. CDR3 in amino acids: CASSFGSYEQYF. CDR3 sequence (DNA): TGTGCCAGCAGCTTCGGGAGCTACGAGCAGTACTTC.